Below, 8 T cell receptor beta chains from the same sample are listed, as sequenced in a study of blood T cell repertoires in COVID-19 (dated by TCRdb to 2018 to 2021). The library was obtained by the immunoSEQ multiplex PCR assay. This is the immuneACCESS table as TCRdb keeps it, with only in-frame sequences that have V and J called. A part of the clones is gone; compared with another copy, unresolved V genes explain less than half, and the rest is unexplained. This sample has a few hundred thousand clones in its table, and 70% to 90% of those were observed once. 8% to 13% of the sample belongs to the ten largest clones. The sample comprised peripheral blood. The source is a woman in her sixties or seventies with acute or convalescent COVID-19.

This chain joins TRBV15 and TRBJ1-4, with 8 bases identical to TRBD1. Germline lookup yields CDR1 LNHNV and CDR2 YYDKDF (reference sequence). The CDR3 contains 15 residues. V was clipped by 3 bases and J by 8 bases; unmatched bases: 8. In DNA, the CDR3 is TGTGCCACCAGCAGGAGGACAGGGAGAGGAGAAAAACTGTTTTTT. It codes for CATSRRTGRGEKLFF.

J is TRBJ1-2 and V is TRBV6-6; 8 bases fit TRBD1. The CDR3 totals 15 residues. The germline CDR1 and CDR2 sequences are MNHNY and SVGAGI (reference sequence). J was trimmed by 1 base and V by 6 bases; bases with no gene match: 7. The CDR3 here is CASRSGGLLNYGYTF. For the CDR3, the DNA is TGTGCCAGCAGGTCAGGGGGCCTGCTTAACTATGGCTACACCTTC.

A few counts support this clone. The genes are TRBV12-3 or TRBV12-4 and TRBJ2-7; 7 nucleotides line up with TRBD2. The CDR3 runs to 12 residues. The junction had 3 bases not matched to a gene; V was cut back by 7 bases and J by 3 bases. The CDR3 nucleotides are TGTGCCAGCATAGGCGGGGGCTACGAGCAGTACTTC. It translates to CASIGGGYEQYF.

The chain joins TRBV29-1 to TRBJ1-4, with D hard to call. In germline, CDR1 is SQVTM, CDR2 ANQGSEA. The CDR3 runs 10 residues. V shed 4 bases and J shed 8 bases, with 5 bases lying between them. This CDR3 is CSVGAEKLFF. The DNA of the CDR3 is TGCAGCGTTGGGGCCGAAAAACTGTTTTTT.

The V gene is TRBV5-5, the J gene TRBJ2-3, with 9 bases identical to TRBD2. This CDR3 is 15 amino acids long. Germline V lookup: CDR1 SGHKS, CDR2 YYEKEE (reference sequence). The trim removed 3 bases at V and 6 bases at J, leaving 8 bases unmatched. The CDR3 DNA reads TGTGCCAGCAGCTGGATAGCGGGGGCGGGGGATACGCAGTATTTT. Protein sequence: CASSWIAGAGDTQYF.

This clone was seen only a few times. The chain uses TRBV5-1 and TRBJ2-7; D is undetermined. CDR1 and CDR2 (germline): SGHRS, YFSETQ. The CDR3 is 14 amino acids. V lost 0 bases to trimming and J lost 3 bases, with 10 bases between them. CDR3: CASSLEAANYEQYF. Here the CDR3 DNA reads TGCGCCAGCAGCTTGGAGGCGGCTAACTACGAGCAGTACTTC.

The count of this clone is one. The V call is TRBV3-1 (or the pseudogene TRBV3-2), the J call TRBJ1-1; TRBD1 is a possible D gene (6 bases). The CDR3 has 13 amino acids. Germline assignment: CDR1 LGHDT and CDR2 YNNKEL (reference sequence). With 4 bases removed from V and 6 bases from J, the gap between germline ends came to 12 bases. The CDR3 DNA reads TGTGCCAGCAGCCCAAGGGGGGGGTCTGAAGCTTTCTTT. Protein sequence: CASSPRGGSEAFF.

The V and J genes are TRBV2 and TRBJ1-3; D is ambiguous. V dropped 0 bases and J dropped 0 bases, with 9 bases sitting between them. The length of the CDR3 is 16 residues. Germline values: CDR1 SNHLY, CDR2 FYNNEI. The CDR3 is CASSEASGRSGNTIYF. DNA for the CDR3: TGTGCCAGCAGTGAAGCGTCAGGTCGCTCTGGAAACACCATATATTTT.